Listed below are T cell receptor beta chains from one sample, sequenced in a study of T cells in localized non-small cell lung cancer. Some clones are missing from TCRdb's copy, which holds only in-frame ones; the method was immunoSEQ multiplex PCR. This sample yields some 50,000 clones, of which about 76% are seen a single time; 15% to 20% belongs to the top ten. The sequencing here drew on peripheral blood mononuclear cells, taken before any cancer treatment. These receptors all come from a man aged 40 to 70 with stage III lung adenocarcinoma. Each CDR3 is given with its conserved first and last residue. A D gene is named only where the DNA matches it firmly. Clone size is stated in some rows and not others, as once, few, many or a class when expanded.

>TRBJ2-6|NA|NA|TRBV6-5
TGTGCCAGCAGTTTCGTTAGCTCTGGGGCCAACGTCCTGACTTTC
CASSFVSSGANVLTF
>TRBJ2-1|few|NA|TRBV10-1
TGCGCCAGCAGTGAGGAGGGGCTAGCCTACAATGAGCAGTTCTTC
CASSEEGLAYNEQFF
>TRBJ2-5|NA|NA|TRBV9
TGTGCCAGCAGCGTAGGAATGGGGACCCGACAAGAGACCCAGTACTTC
CASSVGMGTRQETQYF
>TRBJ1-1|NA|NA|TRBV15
TGTGCCACCAGCAGGGACCTGAACACTGAAGCTTTCTTT
CATSRDLNTEAFF
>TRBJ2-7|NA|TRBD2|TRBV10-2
TGCGCCAGCACGCGGGGGGTAATATACGAGCAGTACTTC
CASTRGVIYEQYF
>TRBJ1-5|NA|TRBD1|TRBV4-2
TGTGCCAGCAGCCCCGAGGGGGCAGGCAATCAGCCCCAGCATTTT
CASSPEGAGNQPQHF
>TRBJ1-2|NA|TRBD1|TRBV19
TGTGCCAGTAGTATACCTCGGACAGGGTCAGCGGGGAACTATGGCTACACCTTC
CASSIPRTGSAGNYGYTF
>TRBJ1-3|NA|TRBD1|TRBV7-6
TGTGCCAGCAGCTTAACAGGGGGCGCCGGAAACACCATATATTTT
CASSLTGGAGNTIYF
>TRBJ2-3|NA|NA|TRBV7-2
NA
CASSFGSGGPTDTQYF
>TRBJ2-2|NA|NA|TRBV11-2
TGTGCCAGCAGCCTTTATTATTCAGGCTCCACCGGGGAGCTGTTTTTT
CASSLYYSGSTGELFF
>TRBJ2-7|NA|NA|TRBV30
TGTGCCTGGAGTGGTAGGGGTAACCACGAGCAGTACTTC
CAWSGRGNHEQYF
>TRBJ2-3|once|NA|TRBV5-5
TGTGCCAGCAGCGGGGACATCCACACAGATACGCAGTATTTT
CASSGDIHTDTQYF
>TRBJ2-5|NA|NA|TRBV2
TGTGCCAGCAGCGTTGGCACCGGGATCCAAGAGACCCAGTACTTC
CASSVGTGIQETQYF
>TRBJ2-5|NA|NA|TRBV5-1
TGCGCCAGCAGCCCGCCGACAGGGAGGGGCGGCGAGACCCAGTACTTC
CASSPPTGRGGETQYF
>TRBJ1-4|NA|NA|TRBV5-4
TGTGCCAGCAGCTTGGCAGGGGTCGGTTTTGAAAAACTGTTTTTT
CASSLAGVGFEKLFF
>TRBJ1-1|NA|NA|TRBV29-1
TGCAGCGTTGGGGCGGGATACGGGGAGAACACTGAAGCTTTCTTT
CSVGAGYGENTEAFF
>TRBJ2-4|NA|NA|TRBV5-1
TGCGCCAGCAGCTTGGGACAAGAAAACATTCAGTACTTC
CASSLGQENIQYF
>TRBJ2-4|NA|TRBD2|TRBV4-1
TGCGCCAGCAGCCAAGATCGGGCGGGGGGTTCCGACCTGGCCAAAAACATTCAGTACTTC
CASSQDRAGGSDLAKNIQYF
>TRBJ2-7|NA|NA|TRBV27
TGTGCCAGCAGCTCCCCGACGGTCCACGAGCAGTACTTC
CASSSPTVHEQYF
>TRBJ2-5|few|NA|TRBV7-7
TGTGCCAGCACCCCGTCAGAGACCCAGTACTTC
CASTPSETQYF
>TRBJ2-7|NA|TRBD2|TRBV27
TGTGCCAGCCACCGGAGCGGGGGGCTTCACGAGCAGTACTTC
CASHRSGGLHEQYF
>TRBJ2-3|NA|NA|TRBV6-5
TGTGCCAGCAGTTACTCACTTGGGGGCACAGATACGCAGTATTTT
CASSYSLGGTDTQYF
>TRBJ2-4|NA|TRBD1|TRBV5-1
TGCGCCAGCAGCTGGGGGACAGTTAAAAACATTCAGTACTTC
CASSWGTVKNIQYF
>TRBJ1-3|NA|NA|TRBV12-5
TGTGCTAGTGGTTTGGTACCGGCGTGGTCTGGAAACACCATATATTTT
CASGLVPAWSGNTIYF
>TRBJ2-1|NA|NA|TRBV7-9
TGTGCCAGCAGCTTAGGTGTGAGTCCTGAGCAGTTCTTC
CASSLGVSPEQFF
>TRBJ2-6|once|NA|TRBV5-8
TGTGCCAGCAGCTTAAAGGCCGACTCTGGGGCCAACGTCCTGACTTTC
CASSLKADSGANVLTF